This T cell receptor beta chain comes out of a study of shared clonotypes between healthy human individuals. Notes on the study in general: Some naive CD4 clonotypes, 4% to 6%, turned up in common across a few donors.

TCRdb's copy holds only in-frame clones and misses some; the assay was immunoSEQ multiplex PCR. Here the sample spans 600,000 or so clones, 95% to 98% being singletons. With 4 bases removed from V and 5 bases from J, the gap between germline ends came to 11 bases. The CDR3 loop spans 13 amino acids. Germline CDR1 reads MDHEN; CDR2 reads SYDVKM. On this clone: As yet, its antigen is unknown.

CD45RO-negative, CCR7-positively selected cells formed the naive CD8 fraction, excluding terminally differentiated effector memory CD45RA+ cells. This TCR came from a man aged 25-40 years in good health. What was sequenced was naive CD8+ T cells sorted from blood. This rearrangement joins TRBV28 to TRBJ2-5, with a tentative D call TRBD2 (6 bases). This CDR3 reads CASSSPGGETQYF. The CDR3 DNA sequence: TGTGCCAGCAGTTCCCCCGGGGGTGAGACCCAGTACTTC.